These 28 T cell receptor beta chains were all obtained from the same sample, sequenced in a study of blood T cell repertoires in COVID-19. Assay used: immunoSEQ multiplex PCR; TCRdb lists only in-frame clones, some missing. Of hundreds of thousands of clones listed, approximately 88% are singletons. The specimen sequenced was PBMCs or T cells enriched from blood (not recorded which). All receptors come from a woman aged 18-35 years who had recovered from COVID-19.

The CDR3 protein is CASSYSGSTDTQYF. The CDR3 coding sequence is TGTGCCAGCAGTTATAGCGGGAGCACAGATACGCAGTATTTT. This sequence joins TRBV2 and TRBJ2-3, with 7 bases lining up with TRBD2. Losses at the gene ends were 5 bases for V and 0 bases for J; bases not matched to a gene: 2. CDR1 and CDR2 (germline): SNHLY, FYNNEI. The CDR3 covers 14 residues.

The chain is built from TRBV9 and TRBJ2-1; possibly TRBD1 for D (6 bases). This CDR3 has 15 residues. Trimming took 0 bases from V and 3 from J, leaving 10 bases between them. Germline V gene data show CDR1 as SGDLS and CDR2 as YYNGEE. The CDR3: CASSVGTVVYNEQFF. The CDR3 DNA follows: TGTGCCAGCAGCGTAGGGACAGTAGTCTACAATGAGCAGTTCTTC.

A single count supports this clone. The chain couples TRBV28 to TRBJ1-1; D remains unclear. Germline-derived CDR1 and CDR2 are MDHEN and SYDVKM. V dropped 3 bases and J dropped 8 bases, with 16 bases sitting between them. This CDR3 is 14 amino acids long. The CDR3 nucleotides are TGTGCCAGCAGTTTTGAGTCGAGTCTAAAGGAAGCTTTCTTT. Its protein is CASSFESSLKEAFF.

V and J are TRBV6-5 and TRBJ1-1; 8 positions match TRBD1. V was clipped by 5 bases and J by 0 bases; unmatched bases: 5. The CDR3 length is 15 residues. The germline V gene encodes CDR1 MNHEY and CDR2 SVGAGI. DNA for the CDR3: TGTGCCAGCAGTCTGGGGACAGGTATGAACACTGAAGCTTTCTTT. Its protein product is CASSLGTGMNTEAFF.

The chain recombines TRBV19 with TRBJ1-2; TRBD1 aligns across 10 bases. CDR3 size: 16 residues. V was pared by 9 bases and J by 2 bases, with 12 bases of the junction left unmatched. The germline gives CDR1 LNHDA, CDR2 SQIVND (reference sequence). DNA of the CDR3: TGTGCCAGCTGGGGGACAGGGGAAATTAACAACTATGGCTACACCTTC. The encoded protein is CASWGTGEINNYGYTF.

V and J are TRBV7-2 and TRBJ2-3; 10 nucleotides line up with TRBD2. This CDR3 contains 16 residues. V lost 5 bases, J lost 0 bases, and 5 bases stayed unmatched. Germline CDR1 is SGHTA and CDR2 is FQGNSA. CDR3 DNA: TGTGCCAGCAGCCGCGGACTAGCGGTTAGCACAGATACGCAGTATTTT. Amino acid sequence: CASSRGLAVSTDTQYF.

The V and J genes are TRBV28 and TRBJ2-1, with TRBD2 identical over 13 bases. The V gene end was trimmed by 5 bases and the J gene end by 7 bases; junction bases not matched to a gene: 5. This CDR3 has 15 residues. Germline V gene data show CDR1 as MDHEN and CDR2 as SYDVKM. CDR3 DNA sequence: TGTGCCAGCAGTGAAACTAGCGGGGGGGCTAATGAGCAGTTCTTC. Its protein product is CASSETSGGANEQFF.

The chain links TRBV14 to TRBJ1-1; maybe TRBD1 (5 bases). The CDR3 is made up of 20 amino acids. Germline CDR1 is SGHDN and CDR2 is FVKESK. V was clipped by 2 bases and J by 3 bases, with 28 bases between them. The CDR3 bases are TGTGCCAGCAGCCAAAGCTACCCCGACGTCAGGGTTTTAACGGACACTGAAGCTTTCTTT. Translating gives CASSQSYPDVRVLTDTEAFF.

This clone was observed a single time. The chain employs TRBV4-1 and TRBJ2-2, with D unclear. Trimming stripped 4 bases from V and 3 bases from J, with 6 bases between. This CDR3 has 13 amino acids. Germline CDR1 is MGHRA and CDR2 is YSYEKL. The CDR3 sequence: CASSLRDTGELFF. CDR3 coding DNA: TGCGCCAGCAGCCTCCGGGACACCGGGGAGCTGTTTTTT.

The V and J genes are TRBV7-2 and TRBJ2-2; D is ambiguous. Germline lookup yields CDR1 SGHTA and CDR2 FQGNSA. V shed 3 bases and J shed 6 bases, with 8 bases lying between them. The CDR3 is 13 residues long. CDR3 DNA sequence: TGTGCCAGCAGCTTTGAATCAGCCGGGGAGCTGTTTTTT. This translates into CASSFESAGELFF.

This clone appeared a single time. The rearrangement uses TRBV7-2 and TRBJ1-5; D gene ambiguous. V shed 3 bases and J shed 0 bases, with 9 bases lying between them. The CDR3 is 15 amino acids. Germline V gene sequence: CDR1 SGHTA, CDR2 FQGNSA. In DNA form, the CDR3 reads TGTGCCAGCAGCTTGGGGAGACTTAGCAATCAGCCCCAGCATTTT. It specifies CASSLGRLSNQPQHF.

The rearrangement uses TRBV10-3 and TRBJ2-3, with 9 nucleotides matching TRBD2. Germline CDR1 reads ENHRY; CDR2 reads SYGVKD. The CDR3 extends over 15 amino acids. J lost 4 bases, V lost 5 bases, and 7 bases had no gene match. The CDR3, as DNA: TGTGCCATCAGTAGTAGCGGGGGAGGGGCAGATACGCAGTATTTT. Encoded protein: CAISSSGGGADTQYF.

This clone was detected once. The CDR3 DNA is TGTGCCTGGAGGGCCGACAGGGGGCGTCCCTACGAGCAGTACTTC. It translates to CAWRADRGRPYEQYF. This chain joins TRBV30 and TRBJ2-7; 10 bases map to TRBD1. The V segment lost 3 bases and the J segment 2 bases; nucleotides outside the gene matches: 7. CDR3 length: 15 residues. In germline, CDR1 is GTSNPN, CDR2 SVGIG (reference sequence).

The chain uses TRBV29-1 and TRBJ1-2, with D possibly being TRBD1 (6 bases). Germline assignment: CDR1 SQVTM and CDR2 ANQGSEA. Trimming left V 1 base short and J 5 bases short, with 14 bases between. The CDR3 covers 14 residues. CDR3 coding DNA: TGCAGCGTTGAAGGTACAGGGAACCGTTATGGCTACACCTTC. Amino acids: CSVEGTGNRYGYTF.

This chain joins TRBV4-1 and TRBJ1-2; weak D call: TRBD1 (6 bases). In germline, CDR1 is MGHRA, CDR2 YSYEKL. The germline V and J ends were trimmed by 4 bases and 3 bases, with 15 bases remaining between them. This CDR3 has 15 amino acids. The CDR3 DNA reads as TGCGCCAGCAGCCGAGCGGAGACAGGATACTATGGCTACACCTTC. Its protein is CASSRAETGYYGYTF.

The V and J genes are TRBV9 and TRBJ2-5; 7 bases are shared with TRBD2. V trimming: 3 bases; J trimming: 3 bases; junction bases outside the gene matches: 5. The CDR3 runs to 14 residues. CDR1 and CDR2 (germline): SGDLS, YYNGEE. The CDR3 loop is CASSATSVKETQYF. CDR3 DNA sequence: TGTGCCAGCAGCGCAACTAGCGTTAAAGAGACCCAGTACTTC.

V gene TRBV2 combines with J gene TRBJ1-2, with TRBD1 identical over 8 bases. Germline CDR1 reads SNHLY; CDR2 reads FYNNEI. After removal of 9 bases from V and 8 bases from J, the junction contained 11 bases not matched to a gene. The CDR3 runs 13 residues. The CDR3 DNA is TGTGCCAGTATACAGGGGGGGAAAAGCGGCTACACCTTC. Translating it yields CASIQGGKSGYTF.

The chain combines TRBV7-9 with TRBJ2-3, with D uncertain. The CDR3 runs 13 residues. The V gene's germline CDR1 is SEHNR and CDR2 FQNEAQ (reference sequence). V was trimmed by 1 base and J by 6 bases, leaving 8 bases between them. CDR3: CASSLVNSDTQYF. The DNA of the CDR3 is TGTGCCAGCAGCTTAGTCAACTCGGATACGCAGTATTTT.

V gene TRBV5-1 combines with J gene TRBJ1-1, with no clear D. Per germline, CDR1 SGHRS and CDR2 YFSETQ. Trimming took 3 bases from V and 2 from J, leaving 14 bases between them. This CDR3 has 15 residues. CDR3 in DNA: TGCGCCAGCAGCTGGCTTGAAGGAGCTAACACTGAAGCTTTCTTT. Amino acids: CASSWLEGANTEAFF.

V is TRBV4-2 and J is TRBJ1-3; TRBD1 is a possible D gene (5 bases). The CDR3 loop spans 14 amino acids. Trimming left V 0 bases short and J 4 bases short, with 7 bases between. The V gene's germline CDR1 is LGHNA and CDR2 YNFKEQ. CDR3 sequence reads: CASSQDRAGNTIYF. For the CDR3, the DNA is TGTGCCAGCAGCCAAGACAGGGCCGGAAACACCATATATTTT.

The CDR3 nucleotides are TGTGCCAGCAGTTTAACAGGGGGCAGTAAAAATTCACCCCTCCACTTT. It is translated as CASSLTGGSKNSPLHF. The J gene is TRBJ1-6, the V gene TRBV28, with TRBD1 matching 9 bases. Germline CDR1 reads MDHEN; CDR2 reads SYDVKM. The CDR3 is 16 residues long. V gave up 2 bases and J gave up 7 bases; unmatched junction bases: 6.

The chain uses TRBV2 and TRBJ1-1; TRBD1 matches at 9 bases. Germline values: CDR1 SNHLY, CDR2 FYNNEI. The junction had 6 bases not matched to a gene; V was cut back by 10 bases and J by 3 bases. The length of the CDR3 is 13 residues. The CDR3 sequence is CATGQGRYTEAFF. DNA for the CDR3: TGTGCCACAGGACAGGGGCGGTACACTGAAGCTTTCTTT.

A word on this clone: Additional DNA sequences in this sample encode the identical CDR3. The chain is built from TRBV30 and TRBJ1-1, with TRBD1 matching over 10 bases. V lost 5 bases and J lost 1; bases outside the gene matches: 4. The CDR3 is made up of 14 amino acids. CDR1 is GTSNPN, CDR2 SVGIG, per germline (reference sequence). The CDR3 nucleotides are TGTGCCTGGTCCCGGACAGGGGGGAACACTGAAGCTTTCTTT. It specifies CAWSRTGGNTEAFF.

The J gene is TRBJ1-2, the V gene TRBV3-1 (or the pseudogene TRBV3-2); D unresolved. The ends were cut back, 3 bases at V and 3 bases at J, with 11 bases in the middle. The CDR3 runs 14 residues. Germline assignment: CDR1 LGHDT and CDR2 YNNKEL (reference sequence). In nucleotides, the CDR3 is TGTGCCAGCAGCCAGTCCCGGGATCACTATGGCTACACCTTC. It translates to CASSQSRDHYGYTF.

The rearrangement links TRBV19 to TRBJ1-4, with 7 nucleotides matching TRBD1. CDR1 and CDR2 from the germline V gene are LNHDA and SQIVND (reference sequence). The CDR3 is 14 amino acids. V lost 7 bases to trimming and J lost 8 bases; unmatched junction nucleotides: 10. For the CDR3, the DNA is TGTGCCAGTACTCTGACAGGGCGGTACGAAAAACTGTTTTTT. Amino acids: CASTLTGRYEKLFF.

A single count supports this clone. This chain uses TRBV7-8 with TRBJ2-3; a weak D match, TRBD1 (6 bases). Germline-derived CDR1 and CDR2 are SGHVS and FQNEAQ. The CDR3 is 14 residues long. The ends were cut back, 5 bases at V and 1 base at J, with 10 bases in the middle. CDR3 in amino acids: CASSKGQGTDTQYF. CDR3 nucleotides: TGTGCCAGCAGCAAGGGACAAGGCACAGATACGCAGTATTTT.

The CDR3 DNA sequence: TGCGCCAGCAGCATGACAGGCCACATGAACACTGAAGCTTTCTTT. Its translation is CASSMTGHMNTEAFF. The chain combines TRBV5-1 with TRBJ1-1, with D possibly TRBD1 on 6 matching bases. CDR3 size: 15 residues. Trimming shortened V by 4 bases and J by 0 bases, and 13 bases separated the two germline ends. The germline V gene has CDR1 SGHRS and CDR2 YFSETQ.

This chain's CDR3 is CVRSDRNYGYTF. The CDR3, as DNA: TGTGTCAGATCCGACAGGAACTATGGCTACACCTTC. This sequence joins TRBV7-5 and TRBJ1-2; no check of the table's D call, TRBD1, against the DNA was made. TRBV7-5 is listed as a pseudogene. This CDR3 has 12 amino acids.